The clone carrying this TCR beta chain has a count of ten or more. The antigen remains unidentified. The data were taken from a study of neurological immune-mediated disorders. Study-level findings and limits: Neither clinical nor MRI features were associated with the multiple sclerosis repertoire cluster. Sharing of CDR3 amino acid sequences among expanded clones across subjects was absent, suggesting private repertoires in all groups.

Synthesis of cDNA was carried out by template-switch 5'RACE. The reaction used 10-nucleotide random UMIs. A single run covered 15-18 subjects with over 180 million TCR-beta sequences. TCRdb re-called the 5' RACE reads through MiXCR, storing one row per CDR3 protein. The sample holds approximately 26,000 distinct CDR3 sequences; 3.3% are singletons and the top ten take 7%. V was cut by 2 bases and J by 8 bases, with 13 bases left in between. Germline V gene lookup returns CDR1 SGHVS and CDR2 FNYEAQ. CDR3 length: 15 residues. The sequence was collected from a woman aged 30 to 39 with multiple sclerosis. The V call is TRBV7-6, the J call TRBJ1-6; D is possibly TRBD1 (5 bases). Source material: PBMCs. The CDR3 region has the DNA TGTGCCAGCAGCTTATTAGGTAGGGGTGATTCACCCCTCCACTTT. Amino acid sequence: CASSLLGRGDSPLHF.